The 6 T cell receptor beta chains listed next were all sequenced from one sample in a study of T-cell memory formation after mild COVID-19. TCRdb passed the 5' RACE reads through MiXCR, listing each CDR3 protein once. This table holds over 250,000 distinct CDR3 sequences, 15% found once. Sequencing was performed on PBMCs or a T cell subset sorted from them (not recorded which). These receptors came from a man aged 18-30 years who had mild COVID-19 (a few samples of this study predate the infection). Cell type and time point are not known.

This clonotype showed up many times. This rearrangement joins TRBV5-1 to TRBJ2-1, with 7 bases matching TRBD2. V trimming: 9 bases; J trimming: 7 bases; junction bases outside the gene matches: 16. Germline lookup yields CDR1 SGHRS and CDR2 YFSETQ. CDR3 length: 15 amino acids. The DNA of the CDR3 is TGCGCCACCGCAATTGAACTGTATAGCGGGAATGAGCAGTTCTTC. Its protein is CATAIELYSGNEQFF.

This clonotype was counted only a few times. The genes are TRBV27 and TRBJ1-5; 7 bases are a match to TRBD1. V was pared by 4 bases and J by 8 bases, with 11 bases of the junction left unmatched. The CDR3 has 15 residues. From germline, CDR1 is MNHEY and CDR2 SMNVEV (reference sequence). This chain's CDR3 is CASSSVDRAFEPQHF. For the CDR3, the DNA is TGTGCCAGCAGTTCCGTCGACAGGGCTTTTGAGCCCCAGCATTTT.

Notes on this clonotype: Being one base from a much bigger clone, this may be a read error. This chain links TRBV9 with TRBJ2-5; 11 bases agree with TRBD2. V was clipped by 3 bases and J by 2 bases; unmatched bases: 0. Germline assignment: CDR1 SGDLS and CDR2 YYNGEE. The CDR3 is 14 residues long. The CDR3 nucleotides are TGTGCCAGCAGCGCTAGCGGGGGGCAAGAGACCCAGTACTTC. Translated: CASSASGGQETQYF.

This clonotype was picked up a small number of times. The rearrangement uses TRBV12-5 and TRBJ2-7; no clear D gene. The V and J ends lost 1 base and 3 bases respectively, with 4 bases between them. The germline V gene encodes CDR1 LGHNT and CDR2 FRNRAP. The CDR3 spans 12 residues. The CDR3 DNA follows: TGTGCTAGTGGTTTGGACTTCTACGAGCAGTACTTC. This codes for CASGLDFYEQYF.

This clonotype has only a few counts. This sequence joins TRBV6-5 and TRBJ2-7; TRBD1 matches at 12 bases. The CDR3 covers 18 residues. CDR1 MNHEY and CDR2 SVGAGI come from the germline V gene. J lost 8 bases, V lost 0 bases, and 14 bases had no gene match. CDR3: CASSYSGQGATTTRKQYF. The CDR3 DNA reads as TGTGCCAGCAGTTACTCGGGACAGGGGGCCACAACCACTAGGAAGCAGTACTTC.

The chain joins TRBV6-5 to TRBJ1-1, with D possibly being TRBD1 (5 bases). Trimming removed 0 bases from V and 1 base from J, with 9 bases in between. The CDR3 length is 15 residues. CDR1 and CDR2 from the germline V gene are MNHEY and SVGAGI. CDR3 in amino acids: CASSYSFQGNTEAFF. DNA of the CDR3: TGTGCCAGCAGTTACTCATTCCAGGGGAACACTGAAGCTTTCTTT.